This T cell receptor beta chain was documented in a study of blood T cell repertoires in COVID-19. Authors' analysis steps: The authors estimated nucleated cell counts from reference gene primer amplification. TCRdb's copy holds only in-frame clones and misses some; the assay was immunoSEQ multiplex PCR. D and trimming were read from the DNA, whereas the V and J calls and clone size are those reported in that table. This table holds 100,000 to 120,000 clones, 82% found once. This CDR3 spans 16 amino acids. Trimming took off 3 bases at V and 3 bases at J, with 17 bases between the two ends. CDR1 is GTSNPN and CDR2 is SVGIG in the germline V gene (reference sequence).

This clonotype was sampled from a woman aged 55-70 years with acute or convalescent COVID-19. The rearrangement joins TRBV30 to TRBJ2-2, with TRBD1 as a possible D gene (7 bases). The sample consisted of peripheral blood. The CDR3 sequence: CAWRAWAGQYTGELFF. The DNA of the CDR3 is TGTGCCTGGAGAGCCTGGGCGGGACAGTACACCGGGGAGCTGTTTTTT.